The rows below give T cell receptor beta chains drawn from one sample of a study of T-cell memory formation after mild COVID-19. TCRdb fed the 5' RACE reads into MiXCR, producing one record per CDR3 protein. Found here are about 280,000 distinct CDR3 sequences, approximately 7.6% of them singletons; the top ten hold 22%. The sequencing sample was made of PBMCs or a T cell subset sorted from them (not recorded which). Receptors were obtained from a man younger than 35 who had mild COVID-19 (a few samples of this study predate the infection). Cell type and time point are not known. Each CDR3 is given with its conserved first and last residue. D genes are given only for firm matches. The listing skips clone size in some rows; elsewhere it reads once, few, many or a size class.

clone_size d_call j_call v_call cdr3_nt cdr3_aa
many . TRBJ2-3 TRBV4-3 TGCGCCAGCAGCCGGGGGAGCACAGATACGCAGTATTTT CASSRGSTDTQYF
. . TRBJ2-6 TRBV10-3 TGTGCCAGCCAACCAGGAACTGGGGCCAACGTCCTGACTTTC CASQPGTGANVLTF
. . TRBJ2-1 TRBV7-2 TGTGCCAGCAGCATCGAGTACAGGGTCCATGAGCAGTTCTTC CASSIEYRVHEQFF
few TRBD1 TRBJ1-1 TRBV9 TGTGCCAGCAGCGTACAGGGGGCGTGGAACACTGAAGCTTTCTTT CASSVQGAWNTEAFF
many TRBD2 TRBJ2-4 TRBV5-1 TGCGCCAGCAGCTTGGATCATGCGGGAGTAAACATTCAGTACTTC CASSLDHAGVNIQYF
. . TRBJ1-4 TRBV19 TGTGCCAGTAGTTCCGGGCCACGGGAAAAACTGTTTTTT CASSSGPREKLFF
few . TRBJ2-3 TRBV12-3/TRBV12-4 TGTGCCAGCAGTCGAGAGGGACGAGCCCCAGATACGCAGTATTTT CASSREGRAPDTQYF
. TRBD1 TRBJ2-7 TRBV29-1 TGCAGCGCCCGGTATGGGGGACAGGGGGCATACGAGCAGTACTTC CSARYGGQGAYEQYF
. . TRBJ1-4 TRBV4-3 TGCGCCAGCAGCCAAGATATTGCAGGTCGTAATGAAAAACTGTTTTTT CASSQDIAGRNEKLFF
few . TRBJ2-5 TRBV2 TGTGCCAGCAGTGTCCAGGTCCAAGAGACCCAGTACTTC CASSVQVQETQYF
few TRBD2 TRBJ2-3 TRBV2 TGTGCCAGCAGTGCTAGACTAGCGGGGGGCACAGATACGCAGTATTTT CASSARLAGGTDTQYF
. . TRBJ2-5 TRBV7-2 TGTGCCAGCAGCTTAGACCAGGGGTCGAGGGAGACCCAGTACTTC CASSLDQGSRETQYF
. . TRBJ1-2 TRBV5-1 TGCGCCAGCAGGGCGGAAGGCTATGGCTACACCTTC CASRAEGYGYTF
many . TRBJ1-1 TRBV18 TGTGCCAGCTCACCACCAGGGACTCGCGCTTTCTTT CASSPPGTRAFF
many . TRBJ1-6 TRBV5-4 TGTGCCAGCAGTTCTCAGGTGGGACATTCACCCCTCCACTTT CASSSQVGHSPLHF
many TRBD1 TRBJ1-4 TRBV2 TGTGCCAGCAGGGGGACAGGGGGTAATGAAAAACTGTTTTTT CASRGTGGNEKLFF
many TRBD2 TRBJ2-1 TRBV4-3 TGCGCCAGCAGCCCTAGACTAGCGGGGGGGCTTGGGATTGAGTTCTTC CASSPRLAGGLGIEFF
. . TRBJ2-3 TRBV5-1 TGCGCCGTAGGGGGAAGCAGCACAGATACGCAGTATTTT CAVGGSSTDTQYF
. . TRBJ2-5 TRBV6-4 TGTGCCACCGAGAGGGGGGGTCAAGAGACCCAGTACTTC CATERGGQETQYF
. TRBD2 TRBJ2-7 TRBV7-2 TGTGCCAGCAGCTTAAGTAGCGGGGGGCTCTCCTACGAGCAGTACTTC CASSLSSGGLSYEQYF
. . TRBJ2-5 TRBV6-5 TGTGCCGTGAAATGGGGGGCAGACCGGGAGACCCAGTACTTC CAVKWGADRETQYF
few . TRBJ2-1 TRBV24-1 TGTGCCACCAGTGGTAGGCCCCTTTACAATGAGCAGTTCTTC CATSGRPLYNEQFF
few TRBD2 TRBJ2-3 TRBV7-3 TGTGCCAGCAGCCCCGGGGGGACCACGGATACGCAGTATTTT CASSPGGTTDTQYF
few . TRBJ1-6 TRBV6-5 TGTGCCAGCAGTTACTCCAGGGGATCCTATAATTCACCCCTCCACTTT CASSYSRGSYNSPLHF
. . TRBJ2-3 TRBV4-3 TGCGCCAGCAGCCTAAGACAGAAGATCACAGATACGCAGTATTTT CASSLRQKITDTQYF
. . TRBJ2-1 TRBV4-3 TGCGCCAGCAGCCGATTCCAGTTCGAGGACTCCTACAATGAGCAGTTCTTC CASSRFQFEDSYNEQFF
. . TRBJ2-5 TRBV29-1 TGCAGCGTTAAGGTCAGCGAGACCCAGTACTTC CSVKVSETQYF
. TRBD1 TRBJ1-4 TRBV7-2 TGTGCCAGCAGCGGGGGACAGTACTCTCTCGTGATAGAAAAACTGTTTTTT CASSGGQYSLVIEKLFF
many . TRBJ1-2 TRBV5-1 TGCGCCAGCAGTGAGACAGGAGAATTGTACTATGGCTACACCTTC CASSETGELYYGYTF
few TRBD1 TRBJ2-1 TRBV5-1 TGCGCCAGCAGCGATCCACAGGGGGCCAATGAGCAGTTCTTC CASSDPQGANEQFF
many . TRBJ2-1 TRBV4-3 TGCGCCAGCAGTCCCGGGACACCTCCCTACAATGAGCAGTTCTTC CASSPGTPPYNEQFF
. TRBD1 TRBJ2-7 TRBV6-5 TGTGCCAGCAGTTACGCGGACAGGTTCTACGAGCAGTACTTC CASSYADRFYEQYF
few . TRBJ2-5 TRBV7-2 TGTGCCAGCAGCTTAGGAGGCGTACGGACCCAGTACTTC CASSLGGVRTQYF
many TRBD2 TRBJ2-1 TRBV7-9 TGTGCCAGCAGCCTCCGTAGCGGGGACGAGCAGTTCTTC CASSLRSGDEQFF
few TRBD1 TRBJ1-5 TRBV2 TGTGCCAGCAGTGTCGGCAGGGGGGAAGGACAGCCCCAGCATTTT CASSVGRGEGQPQHF
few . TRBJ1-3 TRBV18 TGTGCCAGCCAACCCCCGTCTGGAAACACCATATATTTT CASQPPSGNTIYF
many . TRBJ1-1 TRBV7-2 TGTGCCAGCAGCTCCGGGATGATCACTGAAGCTTTCTTT CASSSGMITEAFF
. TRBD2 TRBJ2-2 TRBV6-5 TGTGCCAGCAGTTACACCCCTCGGGGGGGGGTATTCACCGGGGAGCTGTTTTTT CASSYTPRGGVFTGELFF
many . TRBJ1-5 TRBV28 TGTGCCAGCAGTTTCGCAGGTCAGCCCCAGCATTTT CASSFAGQPQHF
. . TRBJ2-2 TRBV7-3 TGTGCCAGCAGCTGGTCAAACACCGGGGAGCTGTTTTTT CASSWSNTGELFF
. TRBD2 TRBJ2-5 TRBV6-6 TGTGCCAGCAGTTGGAGCGGGGGGGCCGGGGAGACCCAGTACTTC CASSWSGGAGETQYF
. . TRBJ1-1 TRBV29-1 TGCAGCGTTGCTGCGCAGCCACGCGGGTACACTGAAGCTTTCTTT CSVAAQPRGYTEAFF
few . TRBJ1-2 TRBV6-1 TGTGCCAGCAGTGAAATAGGCAGGGACGCCTATGGCTACACCTTC CASSEIGRDAYGYTF
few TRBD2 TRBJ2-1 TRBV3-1 TGTGCCAGCGGTAGGACTAGCGGGCCCAATGAGCAGTTCTTC CASGRTSGPNEQFF
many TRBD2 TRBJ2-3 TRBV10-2 TGCGCCAGCAGTGAGTCGAAAGGACTAGCGGGGGGGCGAAATGGATATTTT CASSESKGLAGGRNGYF
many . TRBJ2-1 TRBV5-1 TGCGCCAGCAGCTTCGAGGGCAATGAGCAGTTCTTC CASSFEGNEQFF
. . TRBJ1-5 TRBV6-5 TGTGCCAGCAGCCCCGGACACATTTATAGCAATCAGCCCCAGCATTTT CASSPGHIYSNQPQHF
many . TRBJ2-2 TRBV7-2 TGTGCCAGCAGCTTAGGAGGTGGGACCACCGGGGAGCTGTTTTTT CASSLGGGTTGELFF
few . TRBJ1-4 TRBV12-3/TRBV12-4 TGTGCCAGCACCCCGGGGATTAATGAAAAACTGTTTTTT CASTPGINEKLFF
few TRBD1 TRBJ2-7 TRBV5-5 TGTGCCAGCAGCTTAGGACAGGTCTACGAGCAGTACTTC CASSLGQVYEQYF
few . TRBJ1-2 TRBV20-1 TGCAGTGCTCCCTACGTAAGATATGGCTACACCTTC CSAPYVRYGYTF
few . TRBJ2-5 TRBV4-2 TGTGCCAGCAGCCCCGGTGGGGTGAGGCAAGAGACCCAGTACTTC CASSPGGVRQETQYF